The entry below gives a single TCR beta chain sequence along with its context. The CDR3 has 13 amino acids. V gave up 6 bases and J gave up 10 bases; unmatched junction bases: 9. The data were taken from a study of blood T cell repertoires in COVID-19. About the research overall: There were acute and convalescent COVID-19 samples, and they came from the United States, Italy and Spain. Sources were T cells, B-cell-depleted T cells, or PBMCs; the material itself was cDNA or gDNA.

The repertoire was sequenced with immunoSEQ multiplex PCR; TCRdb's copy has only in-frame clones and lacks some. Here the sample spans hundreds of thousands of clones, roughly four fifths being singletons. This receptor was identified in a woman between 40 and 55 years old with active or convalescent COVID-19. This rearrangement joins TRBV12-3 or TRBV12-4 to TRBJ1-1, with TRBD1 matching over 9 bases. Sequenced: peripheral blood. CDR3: CASRPLGTGRAFF. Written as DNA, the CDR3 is TGTGCCAGCAGGCCCCTGGGGACAGGGCGAGCTTTCTTT.